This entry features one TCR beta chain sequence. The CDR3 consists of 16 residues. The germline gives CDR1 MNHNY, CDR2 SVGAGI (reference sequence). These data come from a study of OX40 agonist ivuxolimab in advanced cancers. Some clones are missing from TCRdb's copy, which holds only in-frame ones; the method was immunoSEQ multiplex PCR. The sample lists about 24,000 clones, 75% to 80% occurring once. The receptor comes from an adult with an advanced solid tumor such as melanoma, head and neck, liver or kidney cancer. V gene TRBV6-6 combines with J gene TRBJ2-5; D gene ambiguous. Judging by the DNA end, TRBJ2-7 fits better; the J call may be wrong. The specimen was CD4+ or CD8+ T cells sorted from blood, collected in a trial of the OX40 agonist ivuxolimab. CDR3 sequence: CASETPTGLHSYEQYF. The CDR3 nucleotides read TGTGCCAGTGAGACCCCCACGGGTCTACATTCCTACGAGCAGTACTTC.